This record looks at one T cell receptor beta chain sequence and its context. The data were produced by immunoSEQ multiplex PCR, yet TCRdb's version contains in-frame clones alone and is incomplete. The sample includes approximately 52,000 clones, approximately 86% of them seen just once. The data belong to a study of T cells after posttransplantation cyclophosphamide. After removal of 3 bases from V and 7 bases from J, the junction contained 8 bases not matched to a gene. Germline CDR1 is KGHSH and CDR2 is LQKENI. The CDR3 is 15 residues long. The genes are TRBV18 and TRBJ1-5, with 8 positions matching TRBD1. Sequenced sample: PBMCs. The TCR was taken from a man younger than 40 with a blood cancer, CMV-positive, and with a related stem cell donor. The CDR3 loop reads CASSPDRGSGQPQHF. In DNA, the CDR3 is TGTGCCAGCTCACCCGACAGGGGCTCGGGGCAGCCCCAGCATTTT.